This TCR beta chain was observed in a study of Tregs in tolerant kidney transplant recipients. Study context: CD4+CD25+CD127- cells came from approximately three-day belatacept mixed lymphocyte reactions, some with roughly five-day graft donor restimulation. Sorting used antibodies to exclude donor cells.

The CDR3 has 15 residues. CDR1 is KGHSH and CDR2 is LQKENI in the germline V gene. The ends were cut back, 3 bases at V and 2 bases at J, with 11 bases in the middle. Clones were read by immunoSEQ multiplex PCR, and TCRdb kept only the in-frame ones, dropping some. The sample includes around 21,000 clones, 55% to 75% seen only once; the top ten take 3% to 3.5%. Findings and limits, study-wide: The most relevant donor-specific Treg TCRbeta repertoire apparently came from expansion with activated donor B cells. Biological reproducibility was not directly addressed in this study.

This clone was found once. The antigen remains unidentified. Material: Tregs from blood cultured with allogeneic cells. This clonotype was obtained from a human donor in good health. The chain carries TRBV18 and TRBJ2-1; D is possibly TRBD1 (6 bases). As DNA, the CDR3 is TGTGCCAGCTCACCGGGGGCCAGAACCTACAATGAGCAGTTCTTC. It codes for CASSPGARTYNEQFF.